Below are 30 T cell receptor beta chains sequenced from a single sample in a study of T cells in Graves' hyperthyroidism and ophthalmopathy. RNA transcripts yielded amplified TCR beta CDR3 regions. Initially, a first-round RT-PCR of the TCR CDR3 employed the HTBI primer set. MiXCR, applied by TCRdb to the multiplex PCR reads, yields one record per CDR3 protein. The sample shows about 600,000 distinct CDR3 sequences, roughly a sixth of them seen only once. Sequencing input: blood. The receptors originated from a woman in her thirties or forties with Graves' ophthalmopathy.

There are many counts of this clonotype. The chain couples TRBV20-1 to TRBJ2-3; D is undetermined. V gave up 6 bases and J gave up 3 bases, with 13 bases separating them. CDR1 and CDR2 from the germline V gene are DFQATT and SNEGSKA (reference sequence). CDR3 length equals 13 residues. The CDR3 is CSAFSTETDTQYF. In DNA form, the CDR3 reads TGCAGTGCCTTCTCGACGGAAACAGATACGCAGTATTTT.

V gene TRBV12-3 or TRBV12-4 combines with J gene TRBJ2-2, with 8 bases lining up with TRBD2. The V gene end was trimmed by 6 bases and the J gene end by 7 bases; junction bases not matched to a gene: 7. This CDR3 is 14 amino acids long. The CDR3 region has the DNA TGTGCCAGCAGACCGGGGGGGGGGCTCGGGGAGCTGTTTTTT. It codes for CASRPGGGLGELFF.

This clonotype was seen a few times. The rearrangement links TRBV6-7 to TRBJ1-5; 8 positions agree with TRBD1. TRBV6-7 is an open reading frame, and its role is uncertain. Unmatched junction bases numbered 6, after V lost 2 bases and J lost 3 bases. The CDR3 sequence is 16 residues long. Written as DNA, the CDR3 is TGTGCCAGCAGTTACACGACAGGGGTAGTCAATCAGCCCCAGCATTTT. Translated, it gives CASSYTTGVVNQPQHF.

This clonotype was seen a handful of times. The chain employs TRBV29-1 and TRBJ2-1, with D unclear. Per germline, CDR1 SQVTM and CDR2 ANQGSEA. CDR3 length: 12 residues. The V and J ends lost 4 bases and 7 bases respectively, with 11 bases between them. The CDR3 protein is CSVVLRPNEQFF. The CDR3 DNA sequence: TGCAGCGTTGTGTTAAGGCCAAATGAGCAGTTCTTC.

A few counts support this clonotype. V usage is TRBV6-2 or TRBV6-3 and J usage is TRBJ2-2; 8 bases fit TRBD2. J lost 0 bases, V lost 5 bases, and 2 bases had no gene match. The germline V gene has CDR1 MNHEY and CDR2 SVGEGT. The CDR3 is made up of 15 amino acids. CDR3 sequence: CASSVAGTNTGELFF. The CDR3 DNA reads as TGTGCCAGCAGTGTAGCGGGGACGAACACCGGGGAGCTGTTTTTT.

This clonotype has a handful of counts. CDR3 amino acids: CASVNQPQHF. Written as DNA, the CDR3 is TGTGCCAGCGTCAATCAGCCCCAGCATTTT. This sequence joins TRBV9 and TRBJ1-5; D remains unclear. Trimming took 7 bases from V and 3 from J, leaving 2 bases between them. The CDR3 spans 10 residues. CDR1 SGDLS and CDR2 YYNGEE come from the germline V gene.

A word on this clonotype: The CDR3 ends on some other residue instead of the conserved phenylalanine or tryptophan, so this is likely a read error. The CDR3 DNA follows: TGTGCCAGCAGTGAGCCCGGGCCCCAGCATCTT. It specifies CASSEPGPQHL. The rearrangement links TRBV2 to TRBJ1-5, with D unresolved. The CDR3 loop spans 11 amino acids. In germline, CDR1 is SNHLY, CDR2 FYNNEI. Trimming removed 3 bases at V and 9 bases at J, with 6 bases between.

This clonotype has at least ten counts. V usage is TRBV4-1 and J usage is TRBJ1-1; 7 bases are a match to TRBD1. There are 16 residues in the CDR3. Trimming cost V 4 bases and J 5 bases; bases outside gene matches: 13. The germline gives CDR1 MGHRA, CDR2 YSYEKL. The CDR3 region has the DNA TGCGCCAGCAGCCCGAGACAGGGTAGTGTTGGGACTGAAGCTTTCTTT. It specifies CASSPRQGSVGTEAFF.

The chain joins TRBV7-9 to TRBJ2-5, with TRBD1 matching 7 bases. Germline values: CDR1 SEHNR, CDR2 FQNEAQ (reference sequence). After removal of 4 bases from V and 2 bases from J, the junction contained 7 bases not matched to a gene. This CDR3 region has 15 residues. The CDR3 coding sequence is TGTGCCAGCAGCTCCACAGGGGTGAGGCAAGAGACCCAGTACTTC. Amino acids: CASSSTGVRQETQYF.

This clonotype has ten or more counts. The gene calls are TRBV5-1 and TRBJ2-5, with D uncertain. CDR1 and CDR2 from the germline V gene are SGHRS and YFSETQ. This CDR3 is built from 12 residues. V was trimmed by 0 bases and J by 5 bases, leaving 5 bases between them. CDR3 loop: CASSLELETQYF. In nucleotides, the CDR3 is TGCGCCAGCAGCTTGGAGTTGGAGACCCAGTACTTC. The full variable domain, rest sourced from reference TRBV5-1 and TRBJ2-5, is KAGVTQTPRYLIKTRGQQVTLSCSPISGHRSVSWYQQTPGQGLQFLFEYFSETQRNKGNFPGRFSGRQFSNSRSEMNVSTLELGDSALYLCASSLELETQYFGPGTRLLVL.

V gene TRBV2 combines with J gene TRBJ2-7; 9 bases are a match to TRBD1. This CDR3 region has 14 residues. CDR1 is SNHLY and CDR2 is FYNNEI in the germline V gene. The J segment lost 6 bases and the V segment lost 5 bases, leaving 8 bases of the junction unmatched. The DNA of the CDR3 is TGTGCCAGCAGTTTCGGACAGGGGCTCGCCGAGCAGTACTTC. This encodes CASSFGQGLAEQYF.

This rearrangement joins TRBV4-1 to TRBJ2-7; 12 nucleotides align to TRBD1. CDR3 length: 15 amino acids. Germline V gene sequence: CDR1 MGHRA, CDR2 YSYEKL. Trimming cost V 1 base and J 7 bases; bases outside gene matches: 5. CDR3: CASSQGPGQGAEQYF. The CDR3 nucleotides read TGCGCCAGCAGCCAAGGGCCGGGACAGGGGGCAGAGCAGTACTTC.

The genes are TRBV5-1 and TRBJ2-1; TRBD1 might be the D (6 bases). CDR1 and CDR2 from the germline V gene are SGHRS and YFSETQ. V was clipped by 3 bases and J by 5 bases, with 6 bases between them. CDR3 length: 12 amino acids. The CDR3 sequence is CASSWGHNEQFF. Here the CDR3 DNA reads TGCGCCAGCAGCTGGGGGCACAATGAGCAGTTCTTC.

Many counts were recorded for this clonotype. This sequence joins TRBV27 and TRBJ1-5; a possible D gene is TRBD1 (5 bases). Germline CDR1 MNHEY, CDR2 SMNVEV (reference sequence). V lost 1 base and J 7 bases, leaving 14 bases between the germline ends. The CDR3 is 15 residues long. The CDR3 region is CASSLLGREEQPQHF. The CDR3 DNA follows: TGTGCCAGCAGTTTATTGGGCAGGGAGGAGCAGCCCCAGCATTTT.

This clonotype was seen at least ten times. The chain is built from TRBV28 and TRBJ2-3; 10 positions agree with TRBD2. Per germline, CDR1 MDHEN and CDR2 SYDVKM. The CDR3 has 16 amino acids. Trimming took 7 bases from V and 6 from J; bases not matched to a gene: 13. The CDR3 bases are TGTGCCAGCACTGGACTAGCGGAGAGGGGGAGGGATACGCAGTATTTT. Protein: CASTGLAERGRDTQYF. Supplemented by reference TRBV28 and TRBJ2-3, the full variable domain reads DVKVTQSSRYLVKRTGEKVFLECVQDMDHENMFWYRQDPGLGLRLIYFSYDVKMKEKGDIPEGYSVSREKKERFSLILESASTNQTSMYLCASTGLAERGRDTQYFGPGTRLTVL.

This clonotype was seen only once. With a much larger clone just one base away, this may be a read error. This chain uses TRBV6-2 or TRBV6-3 with TRBJ2-1; D might be TRBD2 (6 bases). The CDR3 is 17 amino acids. CDR1 is MNHEY, CDR2 SVGEGT, per germline. CDR3 sequence reads: CTSSYWSGTASYNEQFF. CDR3 coding DNA: TGTACCAGCAGTTATTGGTCCGGGACTGCTTCCTACAATGAGCAGTTCTTC.

This clonotype came up many times. This rearrangement joins TRBV11-1 to TRBJ2-1, with 7 bases that match TRBD1. The junction had 12 bases not matched to a gene; V was cut back by 5 bases and J by 8 bases. CDR1 SGHAT and CDR2 FQDESV come from the germline V gene (reference sequence). This CDR3 contains 15 residues. In DNA, the CDR3 is TGTGCCAGCAGCCAACTCCAGGGGGTGACGGATGAGCAGTTCTTC. This sequence encodes CASSQLQGVTDEQFF.

This clonotype was recorded a few times. The J gene is TRBJ2-3, the V gene TRBV6-1; no reliable D call. The V gene lost 4 bases and the J gene lost 0 bases, with 20 bases spanning the gap. The germline CDR1 and CDR2 sequences are MNHNS and SASEGT. This CDR3 is built from 18 residues. The CDR3 sequence is CASSAMTRRSGSTDTQYF. CDR3 bases: TGTGCCAGCAGTGCGATGACTCGTCGGTCCGGGAGCACAGATACGCAGTATTTT.

The chain uses TRBV5-5 and TRBJ1-4; D is ambiguous. The V end was cut by 3 bases, the J end by 5 bases, with 8 bases between. CDR1 and CDR2 (germline): SGHKS, YYEKEE (reference sequence). The CDR3 contains 13 residues. In DNA form, the CDR3 reads TGTGCCAGCAGCTACCTCCCGAATGAAAAACTGTTTTTT. This encodes CASSYLPNEKLFF.

This clonotype was detected ten times or more. This rearrangement joins TRBV2 to TRBJ2-3; the match to TRBD1 covers 9 bases. J was trimmed by 4 bases and V by 6 bases; bases with no gene match: 8. CDR1 SNHLY and CDR2 FYNNEI come from the germline V gene. The CDR3 contains 15 residues. Here the CDR3 DNA reads TGTGCCAGCAGATCCGGGACAGGGTCCCCAGATACGCAGTATTTT. As protein: CASRSGTGSPDTQYF.

This clonotype was observed at least ten times. This chain connects TRBV6-5 to TRBJ1-1; D is undetermined. Per the germline V gene, CDR1 is MNHEY and CDR2 is SVGAGI. The CDR3 runs to 13 residues. V was trimmed by 2 bases and J by 1 base, leaving 5 bases between them. The CDR3 sequence: CASSYRQNTEAFF. For the CDR3, the DNA is TGTGCCAGCAGTTACCGACAGAACACTGAAGCTTTCTTT.

This clonotype came up a few times. The chain carries TRBV3-1 and TRBJ2-3; possibly TRBD1 for D (6 bases). V was trimmed by 6 bases and J by 2 bases, leaving 9 bases between them. The CDR3 length is 13 residues. Germline CDR1 LGHDT, CDR2 YNNKEL (reference sequence). This CDR3 is CASRRQATDTQYF. The CDR3 coding sequence is TGTGCCAGCAGAAGACAGGCCACAGATACGCAGTATTTT.

This clonotype was found many times. The chain has TRBV2 and TRBJ2-5; 10 bases are a match to TRBD2. V lost 7 bases and J lost 4; bases outside the gene matches: 6. CDR1 SNHLY and CDR2 FYNNEI come from the germline V gene. The CDR3 length is 14 residues. CDR3 DNA: TGTGCCAGCAAGCGGGGGGGCTTTTTAGAGACCCAGTACTTC. This codes for CASKRGGFLETQYF.

This clonotype was found many times. V is TRBV7-3 and J is TRBJ2-3; 8 positions match TRBD2. V was clipped by 2 bases and J by 5 bases; unmatched bases: 9. This CDR3 is 16 amino acids long. From germline, CDR1 is SGHTA and CDR2 FQGTGA. This chain's CDR3 is CASSLWLAGRGDTQYF. The CDR3 bases are TGTGCCAGCAGCTTATGGCTAGCGGGCCGGGGAGATACGCAGTATTTT.

Only a few counts were recorded for this clonotype. The chain has TRBV2 and TRBJ2-7; possibly TRBD2 for D (5 bases). CDR3 size: 13 residues. Trimming took 7 bases from V and 6 from J, leaving 16 bases between them. Germline V gene data show CDR1 as SNHLY and CDR2 as FYNNEI. CDR3 nucleotide sequence: TGTGCCAGCACTCTCGACCTAGCAGGCGAGCAGTACTTC. Translating gives CASTLDLAGEQYF.

In its sample, this clonotype was seen a few times. The J gene is TRBJ2-1, the V gene TRBV7-8, with TRBD1 as a possible D gene (6 bases). This CDR3 region has 16 residues. With 5 bases removed from V and 0 bases from J, the gap between germline ends came to 14 bases. CDR1 SGHVS and CDR2 FQNEAQ come from the germline V gene. CDR3: CASSPRQESSYNEQFF. The CDR3 DNA is TGTGCCAGCAGCCCCCGACAGGAAAGCTCCTACAATGAGCAGTTCTTC.

This clonotype was detected ten times or more. This rearrangement joins TRBV20-1 to TRBJ2-7; 13 positions match TRBD2. The CDR3 has 16 amino acids. From germline, CDR1 is DFQATT and CDR2 SNEGSKA (reference sequence). Trimming removed 6 bases from V and 0 bases from J; junction bases left unmatched: 8. The CDR3: CSAKGLAGVSSYEQYF. CDR3 nucleotide sequence: TGCAGTGCCAAAGGACTAGCGGGAGTTTCCTCCTACGAGCAGTACTTC.

In its sample, this clonotype was seen many times. The genes are TRBV2 and TRBJ2-7, with D unclear. The CDR3 totals 14 residues. Trimming shortened V by 8 bases and J by 6 bases, and 20 bases separated the two germline ends. In germline, CDR1 is SNHLY, CDR2 FYNNEI. DNA for the CDR3: TGTGCCAGCCACGGCCAGGCCCTAACGGGCGAGCAGTACTTC. This sequence encodes CASHGQALTGEQYF.

This clonotype was seen many times. The chain carries TRBV20-1 and TRBJ2-7; TRBD2 might be the D (6 bases). Germline loops: CDR1 DFQATT, CDR2 SNEGSKA (reference sequence). V was cut by 2 bases and J by 5 bases, with 13 bases left in between. This CDR3 is 13 amino acids long. The CDR3 nucleotides read TGCAGTGCTAGAACTTGGAGGGCCCACGAGCAGTACTTC. This sequence encodes CSARTWRAHEQYF.

This clonotype occurred many times. The rearrangement links TRBV28 to TRBJ2-3, with 7 bases that match TRBD2. CDR1 MDHEN and CDR2 SYDVKM come from the germline V gene. This CDR3 comprises 18 residues. Trimming cost V 5 bases and J 2 bases; bases outside gene matches: 16. The CDR3 nucleotides are TGTGCCAGCAGTCCCCGGACCCTTCGTGGGAGGGCCACAGATACGCAGTATTTT. This encodes CASSPRTLRGRATDTQYF.